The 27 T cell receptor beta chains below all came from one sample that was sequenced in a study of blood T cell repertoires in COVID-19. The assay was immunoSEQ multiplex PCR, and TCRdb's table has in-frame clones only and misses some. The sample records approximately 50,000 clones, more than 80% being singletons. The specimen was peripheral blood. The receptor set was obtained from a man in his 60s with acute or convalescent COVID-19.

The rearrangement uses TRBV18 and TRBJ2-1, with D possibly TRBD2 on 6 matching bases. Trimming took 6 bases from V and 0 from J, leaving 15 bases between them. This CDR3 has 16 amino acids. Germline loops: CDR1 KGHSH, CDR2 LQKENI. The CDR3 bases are TGTGCCAGCTCGAATTACGCGGGGAGCTCCTACAATGAGCAGTTCTTC. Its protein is CASSNYAGSSYNEQFF. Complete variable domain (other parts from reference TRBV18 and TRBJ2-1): NAGVMQNPRHLVRRRGQEARLRCSPMKGHSHVYWYRQLPEEGLKFMVYLQKENIIDESGMPKERFSAEFPKEGPSILRIQQVVRGDSAAYFCASSNYAGSSYNEQFFGPGTRLTVL.

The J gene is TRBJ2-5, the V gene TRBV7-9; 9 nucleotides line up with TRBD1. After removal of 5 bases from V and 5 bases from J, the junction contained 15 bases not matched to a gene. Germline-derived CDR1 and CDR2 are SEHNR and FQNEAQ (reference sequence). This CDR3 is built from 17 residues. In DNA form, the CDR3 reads TGTGCCAGCAGCAGCTCCCAGTTCCACAGGGGGCTGGAGACCCAGTACTTC. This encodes CASSSSQFHRGLETQYF.

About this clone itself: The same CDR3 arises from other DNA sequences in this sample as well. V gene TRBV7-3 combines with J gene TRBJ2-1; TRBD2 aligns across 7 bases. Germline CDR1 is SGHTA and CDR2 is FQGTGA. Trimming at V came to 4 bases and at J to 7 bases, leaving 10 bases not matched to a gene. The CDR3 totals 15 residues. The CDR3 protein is CASSSVAGVGNEQFF. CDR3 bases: TGTGCCAGCAGCTCCGTGGCGGGAGTTGGAAATGAGCAGTTCTTC.

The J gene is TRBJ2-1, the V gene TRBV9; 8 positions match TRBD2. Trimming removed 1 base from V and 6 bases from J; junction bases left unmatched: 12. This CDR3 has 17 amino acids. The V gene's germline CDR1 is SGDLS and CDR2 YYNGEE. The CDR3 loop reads CASSVKAEHLAGNEQFF. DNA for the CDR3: TGTGCCAGCAGCGTAAAGGCGGAACACCTAGCGGGCAATGAGCAGTTCTTC.

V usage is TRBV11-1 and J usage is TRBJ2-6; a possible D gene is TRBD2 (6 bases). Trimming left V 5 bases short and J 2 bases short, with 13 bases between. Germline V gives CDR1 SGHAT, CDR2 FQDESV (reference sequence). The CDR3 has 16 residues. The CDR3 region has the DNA TGTGCCAGCAGCCGGTACGGAGGGGCTGGGGCCAACGTCCTGACTTTC. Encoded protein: CASSRYGGAGANVLTF.

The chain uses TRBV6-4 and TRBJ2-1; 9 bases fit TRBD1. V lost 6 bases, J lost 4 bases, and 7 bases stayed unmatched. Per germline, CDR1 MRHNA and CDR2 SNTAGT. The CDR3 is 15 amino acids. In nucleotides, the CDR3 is TGTGCCAGCAGCGAGACAGGGGGGACGTACAATGAGCAGTTCTTC. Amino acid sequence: CASSETGGTYNEQFF.

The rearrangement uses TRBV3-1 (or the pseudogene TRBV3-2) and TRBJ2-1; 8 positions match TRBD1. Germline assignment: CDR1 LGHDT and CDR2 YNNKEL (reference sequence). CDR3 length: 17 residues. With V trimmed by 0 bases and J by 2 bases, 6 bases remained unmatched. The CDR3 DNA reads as TGTGCCAGCAGCCAAGATCTGGGCAGGGGGCCCTACAATGAGCAGTTCTTC. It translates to CASSQDLGRGPYNEQFF.

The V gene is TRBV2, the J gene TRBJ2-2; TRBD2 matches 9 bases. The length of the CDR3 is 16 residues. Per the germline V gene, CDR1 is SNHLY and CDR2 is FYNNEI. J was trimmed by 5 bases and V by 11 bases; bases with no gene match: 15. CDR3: CARRAAGGASTGELFF. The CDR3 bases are TGTGCCCGCCGGGCGGCGGGGGGGGCTTCAACCGGGGAGCTGTTTTTT.

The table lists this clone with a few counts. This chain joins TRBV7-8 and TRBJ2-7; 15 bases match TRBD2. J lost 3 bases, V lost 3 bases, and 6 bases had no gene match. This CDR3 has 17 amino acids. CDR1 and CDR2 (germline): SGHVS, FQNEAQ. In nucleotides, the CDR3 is TGTGCCAGCAGCTTGGGACTAGCGGGAGGCCCGCTCTACGAGCAGTACTTC. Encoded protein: CASSLGLAGGPLYEQYF. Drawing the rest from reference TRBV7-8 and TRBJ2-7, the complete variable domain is GAGVSQSPRYKVAKRGQDVALRCDPISGHVSLFWYQQALGQGPEFLTYFQNEAQLDKSGLPSDRFFAERPEGSVSTLKIQRTQQEDSAVYLCASSLGLAGGPLYEQYFGPGTRLTVT.

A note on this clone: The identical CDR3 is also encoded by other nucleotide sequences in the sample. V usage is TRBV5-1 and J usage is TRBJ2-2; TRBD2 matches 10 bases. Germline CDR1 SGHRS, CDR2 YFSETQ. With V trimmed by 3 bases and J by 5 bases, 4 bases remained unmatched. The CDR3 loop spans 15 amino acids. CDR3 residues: CASSSSGSNTGELFF. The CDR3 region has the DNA TGCGCCAGCAGCTCTAGCGGGAGTAATACCGGGGAGCTGTTTTTT.

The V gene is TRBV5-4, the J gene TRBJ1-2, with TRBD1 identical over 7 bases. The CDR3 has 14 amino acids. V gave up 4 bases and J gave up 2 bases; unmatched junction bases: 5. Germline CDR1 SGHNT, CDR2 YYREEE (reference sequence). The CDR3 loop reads CASSITGDNYGYTF. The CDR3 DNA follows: TGTGCCAGCAGCATCACAGGGGACAACTATGGCTACACCTTC.

The DNA for the CDR3 is TGTGCCAGCAGGGGGCCGAACACTGAAGCTTTCTTT. Translating gives CASRGPNTEAFF. The V call is TRBV18, the J call TRBJ1-1; 7 bases line up with TRBD1. This CDR3 is built from 12 residues. Germline assignment: CDR1 KGHSH and CDR2 LQKENI. Unmatched junction bases numbered 1, after V lost 8 bases and J lost 1 base.

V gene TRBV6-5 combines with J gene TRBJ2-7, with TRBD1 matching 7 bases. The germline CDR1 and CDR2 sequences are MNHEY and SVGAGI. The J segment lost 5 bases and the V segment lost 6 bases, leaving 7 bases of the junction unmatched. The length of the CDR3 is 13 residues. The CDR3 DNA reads TGTGCCAGCAGACGGGACAGTTCCAACGAGCAGTACTTC. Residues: CASRRDSSNEQYF.

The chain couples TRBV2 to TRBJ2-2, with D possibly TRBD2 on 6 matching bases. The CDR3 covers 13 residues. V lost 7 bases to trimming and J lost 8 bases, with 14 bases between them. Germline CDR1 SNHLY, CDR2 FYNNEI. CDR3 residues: CASIGDFSGELFF. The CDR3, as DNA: TGTGCCAGCATTGGGGACTTTTCAGGGGAGCTGTTTTTT.

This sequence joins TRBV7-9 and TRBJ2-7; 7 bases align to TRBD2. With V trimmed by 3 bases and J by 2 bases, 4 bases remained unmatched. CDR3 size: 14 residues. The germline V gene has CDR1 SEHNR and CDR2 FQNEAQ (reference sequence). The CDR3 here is CASSFYRGAYEQYF. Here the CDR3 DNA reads TGTGCCAGCAGCTTCTACCGGGGGGCCTACGAGCAGTACTTC.

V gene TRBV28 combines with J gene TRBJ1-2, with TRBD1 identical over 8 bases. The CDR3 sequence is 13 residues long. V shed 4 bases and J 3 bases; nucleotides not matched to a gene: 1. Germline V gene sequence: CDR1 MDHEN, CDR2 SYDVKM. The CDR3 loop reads CASSYRGDYGYTF. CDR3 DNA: TGTGCCAGCAGTTACAGGGGGGACTATGGCTACACCTTC.

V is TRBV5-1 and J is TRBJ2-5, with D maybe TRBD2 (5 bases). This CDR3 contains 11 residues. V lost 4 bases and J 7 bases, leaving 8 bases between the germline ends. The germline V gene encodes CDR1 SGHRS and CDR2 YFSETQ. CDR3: CASSPGGTQYF. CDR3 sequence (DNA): TGCGCCAGCAGCCCTGGAGGGACCCAGTACTTC.

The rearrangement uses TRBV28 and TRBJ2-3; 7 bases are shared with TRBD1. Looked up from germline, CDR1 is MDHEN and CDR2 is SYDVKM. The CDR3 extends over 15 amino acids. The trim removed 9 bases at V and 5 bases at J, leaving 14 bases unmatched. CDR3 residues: CASPPGKGAEDTQYF. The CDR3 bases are TGTGCCAGTCCCCCCGGCAAGGGGGCGGAAGATACGCAGTATTTT.

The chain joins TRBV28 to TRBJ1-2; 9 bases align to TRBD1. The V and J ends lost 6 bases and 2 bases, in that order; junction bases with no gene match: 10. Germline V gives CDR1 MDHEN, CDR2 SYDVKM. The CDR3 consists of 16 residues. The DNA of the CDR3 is TGTGCCAGCAGACCTAACAGGGGGCAGTGGAACTATGGCTACACCTTC. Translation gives CASRPNRGQWNYGYTF.

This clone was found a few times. The CDR3 here is CASTPAGDMTYEQYF. CDR3 sequence (DNA): TGTGCCAGTACCCCCGCGGGGGATATGACCTACGAGCAGTACTTC. The V call is TRBV19, the J call TRBJ2-7; 7 bases agree with TRBD2. The J segment lost 2 bases and the V segment lost 7 bases, leaving 11 bases of the junction unmatched. The CDR3 totals 15 residues. Germline V gene data show CDR1 as LNHDA and CDR2 as SQIVND (reference sequence). The whole variable domain, filled in from reference TRBV19 and TRBJ2-7, reads DGGITQSPKYLFRKEGQNVTLSCEQNLNHDAMYWYRQDPGQGLRLIYYSQIVNDFQKGDIAEGYSVSREKKESFPLTVTSAQKNPTAFYLCASTPAGDMTYEQYFGPGTRLTVT.

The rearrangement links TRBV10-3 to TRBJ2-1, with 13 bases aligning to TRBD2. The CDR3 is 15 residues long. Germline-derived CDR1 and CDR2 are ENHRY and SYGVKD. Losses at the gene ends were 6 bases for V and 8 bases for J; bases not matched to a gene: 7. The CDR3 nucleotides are TGTGCCATCAGCATGGGACTAGCGGGAACGGATGAGCAGTTCTTC. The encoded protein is CAISMGLAGTDEQFF.

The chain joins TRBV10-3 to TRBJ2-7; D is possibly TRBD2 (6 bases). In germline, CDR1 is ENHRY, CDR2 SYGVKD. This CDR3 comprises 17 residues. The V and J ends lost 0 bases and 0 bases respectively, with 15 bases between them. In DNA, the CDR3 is TGTGCCATCAGTGAGTCGACTGGACGGGGGAGCTCCTACGAGCAGTACTTC. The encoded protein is CAISESTGRGSSYEQYF.

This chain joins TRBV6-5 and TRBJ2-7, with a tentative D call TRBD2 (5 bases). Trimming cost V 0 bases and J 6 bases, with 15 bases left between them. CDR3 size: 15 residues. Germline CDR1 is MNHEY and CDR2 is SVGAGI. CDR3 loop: CASSYSLGVFSEQYF. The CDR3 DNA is TGTGCCAGCAGTTACTCCCTCGGGGTCTTCTCCGAGCAGTACTTC.

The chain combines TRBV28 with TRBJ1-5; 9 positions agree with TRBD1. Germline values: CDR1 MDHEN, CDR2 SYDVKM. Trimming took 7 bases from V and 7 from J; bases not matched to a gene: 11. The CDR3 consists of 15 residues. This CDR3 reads CASIPGQGRGQPQHF. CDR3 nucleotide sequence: TGTGCCAGCATCCCGGGACAGGGAAGAGGCCAGCCCCAGCATTTT.

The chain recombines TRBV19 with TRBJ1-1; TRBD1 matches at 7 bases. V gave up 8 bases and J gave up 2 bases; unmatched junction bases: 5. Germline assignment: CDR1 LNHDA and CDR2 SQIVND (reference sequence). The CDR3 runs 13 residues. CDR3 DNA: TGTGCCAGTGCCTGGGACAGCAACACTGAAGCTTTCTTT. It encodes CASAWDSNTEAFF.

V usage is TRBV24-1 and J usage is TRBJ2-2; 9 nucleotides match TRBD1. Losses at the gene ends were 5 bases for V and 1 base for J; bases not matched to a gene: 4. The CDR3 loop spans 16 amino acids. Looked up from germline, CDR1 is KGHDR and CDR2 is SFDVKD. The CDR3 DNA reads TGTGCCACCAGTGCCACAGGGGGCGTGAACACCGGGGAGCTGTTTTTT. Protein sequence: CATSATGGVNTGELFF.

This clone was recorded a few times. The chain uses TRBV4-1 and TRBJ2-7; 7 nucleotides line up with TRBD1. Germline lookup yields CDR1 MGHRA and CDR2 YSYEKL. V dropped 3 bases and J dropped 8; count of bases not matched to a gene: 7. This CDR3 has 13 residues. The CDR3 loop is CASSQTVGGKQYF. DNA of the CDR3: TGCGCCAGCAGCCAGACGGTAGGGGGCAAGCAGTACTTC.